Each of the 9 T cell receptor beta chains below was sequenced from the same sample in a study of blood T cell repertoires in COVID-19. Produced via immunoSEQ multiplex PCR; TCRdb's table is partial and in-frame only. The sample lists approximately 400,000 clones, 85% to 90% occurring once. The source material was PBMCs or T cells enriched from blood (not recorded which). These receptors originate from a woman aged 18-29 years who had recovered from COVID-19.

The chain employs TRBV28 and TRBJ1-5; tentative D call: TRBD1 (6 bases). The V gene lost 2 bases and the J gene lost 5 bases, with 19 bases spanning the gap. This CDR3 contains 17 residues. Germline CDR1 is MDHEN and CDR2 is SYDVKM. CDR3 region: CASSLLSWTVIDQPQHF. The CDR3 nucleotides read TGTGCCAGCAGTTTACTGAGTTGGACAGTCATCGATCAGCCCCAGCATTTT.

This chain connects TRBV3-1 (or the pseudogene TRBV3-2) to TRBJ2-1; 7 bases are a match to TRBD1. Unmatched junction bases numbered 5, after V lost 4 bases and J lost 8 bases. The CDR3 totals 13 residues. Germline lookup yields CDR1 LGHDT and CDR2 YNNKEL (reference sequence). CDR3 region: CASSLDRAHEQFF. In DNA form, the CDR3 reads TGTGCCAGCAGCCTTGACAGGGCCCATGAGCAGTTCTTC.

This chain connects TRBV3-1 (or the pseudogene TRBV3-2) to TRBJ2-2; 10 bases fit TRBD2. The CDR3 runs 16 residues. Trimming removed 6 bases from V and 0 bases from J; junction bases left unmatched: 4. Germline loops: CDR1 LGHDT, CDR2 YNNKEL (reference sequence). The chain's CDR3 is CASRLSGGANTGELFF. Written as DNA, the CDR3 is TGTGCCAGCAGACTAAGCGGGGGGGCGAACACCGGGGAGCTGTTTTTT.

CDR3 bases: TGTGCCAGCACAACATTCGGAGAGGAGAATTCACCCCTCCACTTT. This gives the protein CASTTFGEENSPLHF. This sequence joins TRBV27 and TRBJ1-6; D remains unclear. Trimming removed 7 bases from V and 7 bases from J, with 17 bases in between. The germline V gene has CDR1 MNHEY and CDR2 SMNVEV (reference sequence). This CDR3 region has 15 residues.

This chain joins TRBV6-5 and TRBJ1-1; 8 bases map to TRBD1. Trimming cost V 5 bases and J 2 bases; bases outside gene matches: 7. This CDR3 is 15 amino acids long. Germline V lookup: CDR1 MNHEY, CDR2 SVGAGI. CDR3 in amino acids: CASSPPGTGNTEAFF. CDR3 DNA sequence: TGTGCCAGCAGTCCGCCCGGGACAGGTAACACTGAAGCTTTCTTT.

The chain uses TRBV9 and TRBJ1-1; D is unclear. This CDR3 comprises 13 residues. The germline V gene has CDR1 SGDLS and CDR2 YYNGEE. V lost 4 bases, J lost 4 bases, and 11 bases lay in between. The CDR3 coding sequence is TGTGCCAGCAGCTTCAAAGATAGCACTGAAGCTTTCTTT. Encoded protein: CASSFKDSTEAFF.

CDR3 sequence: CAWSVLRHPNSPLHF. CDR3 bases: TGTGCCTGGAGTGTACTCCGACACCCCAATTCACCCCTCCACTTT. V is TRBV30 and J is TRBJ1-6; D gene uncertain. Trimming removed 0 bases from V and 7 bases from J, with 13 bases in between. CDR3 length: 15 residues. In germline, CDR1 is GTSNPN, CDR2 SVGIG (reference sequence).

The chain recombines TRBV6-2 or TRBV6-3 with TRBJ2-1, with 8 positions matching TRBD2. CDR3 length equals 15 residues. In germline, CDR1 is MNHEY, CDR2 SVGEGT. V lost 2 bases, J lost 6 bases, and 6 bases stayed unmatched. For the CDR3, the DNA is TGTGCCAGCAGTTACCGAGGACTAGCATCCAATGAGCAGTTCTTC. It translates to CASSYRGLASNEQFF.

CDR3 protein: CASSLAGTGESPLHF. The CDR3 DNA reads TGTGCCAGCAGCTTAGCAGGGACAGGGGAATCACCCCTCCACTTT. The rearrangement joins TRBV7-9 to TRBJ1-6, with TRBD1 matching 10 bases. The CDR3 totals 15 residues. Germline values: CDR1 SEHNR, CDR2 FQNEAQ (reference sequence). Losses at the gene ends were 0 bases for V and 10 bases for J; bases not matched to a gene: 3. Full variable domain (outside the CDR3, taken from reference TRBV7-9 and TRBJ1-6): DTGVSQNPRHKITKRGQNVTFRCDPISEHNRLYWYRQTLGQGPEFLTYFQNEAQLEKSRLLSDRFSAERPKGSFSTLEIQRTEQGDSAMYLCASSLAGTGESPLHFGNGTRLTVT.